This T cell receptor (beta chain) is drawn from a study of T-cell reconstitution after alpha-beta-depleted transplantation in children. The TCRbeta library incorporated unique molecular identifiers. TCRdb itself ran the PCR reads through MiXCR, one entry per CDR3 protein. The data hold 450,000 to 550,000 distinct CDR3 sequences, with approximately 10% observed a single time. This clonotype was recorded a few times. The source material was PBMCs, mostly from graft donor cells, sampled 180 days after TCRalphabeta/CD19-depleted stem cell transplant. This receptor was identified in a female patient aged 2 to 10 who had a stem cell transplant for aplastic anemia, so the T cells may come from the graft donor.

CDR3 region: CASTLRGTGTDTQYF. The CDR3 region has the DNA TGTGCCAGCACCCTACGGGGGACAGGCACAGATACGCAGTATTTT. The V call is TRBV6-1, the J call TRBJ2-3; a possible D gene is TRBD1 (7 bases). The CDR3 consists of 15 residues. Trimming left V 7 bases short and J 1 base short, with 15 bases between. Per the germline V gene, CDR1 is MNHNS and CDR2 is SASEGT.